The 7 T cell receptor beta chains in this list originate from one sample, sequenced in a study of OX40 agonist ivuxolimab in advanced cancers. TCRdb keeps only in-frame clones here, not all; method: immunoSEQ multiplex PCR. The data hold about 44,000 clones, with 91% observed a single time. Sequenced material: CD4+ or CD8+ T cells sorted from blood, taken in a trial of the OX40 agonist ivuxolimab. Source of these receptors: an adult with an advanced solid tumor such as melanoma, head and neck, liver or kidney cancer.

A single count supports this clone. Written as DNA, the CDR3 is TGTGCCAGCGGGTACACAGATACGCAGTATTTT. This translates into CASGYTDTQYF. The gene calls are TRBV7-9 and TRBJ2-3; unclear D gene. V lost 8 bases to trimming and J lost 2 bases, with 5 bases between them. The CDR3 is made up of 11 amino acids. Germline V gene data show CDR1 as SEHNR and CDR2 as FQNEAQ (reference sequence).

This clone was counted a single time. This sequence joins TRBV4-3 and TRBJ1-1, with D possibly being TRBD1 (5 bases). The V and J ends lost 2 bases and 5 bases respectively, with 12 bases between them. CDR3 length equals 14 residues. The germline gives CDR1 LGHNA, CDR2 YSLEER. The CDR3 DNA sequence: TGCGCCAGCAGCCAAACTAAGACAGTAACTGAAGCTTTCTTT. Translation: CASSQTKTVTEAFF.

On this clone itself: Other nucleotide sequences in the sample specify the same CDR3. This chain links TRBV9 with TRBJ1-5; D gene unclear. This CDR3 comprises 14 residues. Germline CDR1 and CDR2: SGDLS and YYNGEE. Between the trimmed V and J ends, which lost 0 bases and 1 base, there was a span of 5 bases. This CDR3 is CASSVGGSNQPQHF. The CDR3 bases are TGTGCCAGCAGCGTAGGCGGGAGCAATCAGCCCCAGCATTTT.

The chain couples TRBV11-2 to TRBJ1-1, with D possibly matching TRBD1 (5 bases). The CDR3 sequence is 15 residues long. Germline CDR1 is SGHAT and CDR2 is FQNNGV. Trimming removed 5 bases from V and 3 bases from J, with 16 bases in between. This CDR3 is CASSLRGPSYTEAFF. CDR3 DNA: TGTGCCAGCAGCCTTAGGGGTCCGAGCTACACTGAAGCTTTCTTT.

The CDR3 spells CASSPGQGTHEQYF. The CDR3 region has the DNA TGCGCCAGCAGCCCGGGACAGGGTACTCACGAGCAGTACTTC. This sequence joins TRBV5-1 and TRBJ2-7; TRBD1 matches at 9 bases. CDR3 size: 14 residues. Germline lookup yields CDR1 SGHRS and CDR2 YFSETQ. Trimming cost V 4 bases and J 5 bases; bases outside gene matches: 7.

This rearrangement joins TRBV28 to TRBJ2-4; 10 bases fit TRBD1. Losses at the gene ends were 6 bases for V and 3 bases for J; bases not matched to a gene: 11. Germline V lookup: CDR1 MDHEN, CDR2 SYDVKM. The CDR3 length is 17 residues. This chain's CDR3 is CASRSGTGDMGKNIQYF. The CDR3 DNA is TGTGCCAGCAGGTCCGGGACAGGGGATATGGGCAAAAACATTCAGTACTTC.

The CDR3 DNA reads TGTGCCAGCAGCCCAGGGCCGATTCCTAACTATGGCTACACCTTC. Amino acid sequence: CASSPGPIPNYGYTF. The J gene is TRBJ1-2, the V gene TRBV7-9; D may be TRBD1 (5 bases). The CDR3 contains 15 residues. CDR1 and CDR2 from the germline V gene are SEHNR and FQNEAQ (reference sequence). V gave up 5 bases and J gave up 0 bases, with 13 bases separating them.